A single sample gave rise to the 28 T cell receptor beta chains below, sequenced in a study of T cells in tumors after PD-1 blockade. Assay: immunoSEQ multiplex PCR; the TCRdb copy retains only in-frame clones and omits some. Of around 50,000 clones in the sample, more than 75% were seen once. Sequencing was performed on PBMCs, taken before anti-PD-1 treatment. The receptor source for this set is a human donor with basal cell carcinoma.

V and J are TRBV10-1 and TRBJ2-3; 9 nucleotides align to TRBD2. V dropped 2 bases and J dropped 9; count of bases not matched to a gene: 3. This CDR3 region has 13 residues. CDR1 is WNHNN and CDR2 is SYGVQD in the germline V gene (reference sequence). The CDR3 coding sequence is TGCGCCAGCAGTGAGAATCTAGCGGGGACGCAGTATTTT. This gives the protein CASSENLAGTQYF.

The rearrangement links TRBV6-5 to TRBJ2-7; tentatively, D is TRBD1 (6 bases). Germline loops: CDR1 MNHEY, CDR2 SVGAGI. Trimming took off 8 bases at V and 4 bases at J, with 15 bases between the two ends. The CDR3 covers 13 residues. The CDR3 DNA reads TGTGCCAGCGGCAGGACAGTGCGATACGAGCAGTACTTC. Amino acid sequence: CASGRTVRYEQYF.

Details on this clone: Germline is not matched at one junction end, which may reflect a read error. The rearrangement uses TRBV6-1 and TRBJ1-5; 7 positions match TRBD1. The CDR3 contains 15 residues. Germline CDR1 and CDR2: MNHNS and SASEGT. The CDR3 DNA reads TGTGCCAGCAGTCAAGCCCGGACAGGCGGTCAGCCCCAGCATTTT. Translation: CASSQARTGGQPQHF.

The chain joins TRBV7-6 to TRBJ1-4; D perhaps matches TRBD1 (5 bases). The CDR3 length is 16 residues. Germline V lookup: CDR1 SGHVS, CDR2 FNYEAQ. The germline V and J ends were trimmed by 5 bases and 7 bases, with 20 bases remaining between them. CDR3 bases: TGTGCCAGCAGCCTTAGAATAGGGACTGAAGGTGAAAAACTGTTTTTT. It yields the protein CASSLRIGTEGEKLFF.

The V call is TRBV7-6, the J call TRBJ2-1; D gene uncertain. The CDR3 has 15 amino acids. CDR1 SGHVS and CDR2 FNYEAQ come from the germline V gene. V was clipped by 1 base and J by 4 bases, with 11 bases between them. CDR3 nucleotide sequence: TGTGCCAGCAGCTTAGACGGTTTAAGATACAATGAGCAGTTCTTC. This sequence encodes CASSLDGLRYNEQFF.

The rearrangement uses TRBV18 and TRBJ2-2, with TRBD2 identical over 11 bases. CDR1 KGHSH and CDR2 LQKENI come from the germline V gene. The CDR3 is 17 amino acids. With V trimmed by 3 bases and J by 2 bases, 5 bases remained unmatched. The chain's CDR3 is CASSPYGLAGNTGELFF. As DNA, the CDR3 is TGTGCCAGCTCACCTTACGGACTAGCGGGCAACACCGGGGAGCTGTTTTTT.

The chain links TRBV3-1 (or the pseudogene TRBV3-2) to TRBJ2-3; 9 positions agree with TRBD2. The germline V gene has CDR1 LGHDT and CDR2 YNNKEL (reference sequence). The CDR3 runs to 14 residues. V gave up 5 bases and J gave up 6 bases; unmatched junction bases: 6. The CDR3 bases are TGTGCCAGCAGCGGTCTAGCGGGGAGGGATACGCAGTATTTT. Translated, it gives CASSGLAGRDTQYF.

The gene calls are TRBV28 and TRBJ2-1, with 7 bases that match TRBD1. This CDR3 region has 12 residues. V was pared by 2 bases and J by 16 bases, with 8 bases of the junction left unmatched. Germline V CDR1 and CDR2: MDHEN, SYDVKM. DNA of the CDR3: TGTGCCAGCAGTTTACCGGGACAGAGGGGCTTCTTC. Amino acid sequence: CASSLPGQRGFF.

The chain carries TRBV20-1 and TRBJ1-2; D gene uncertain. Germline V CDR1 and CDR2: DFQATT, SNEGSKA (reference sequence). This CDR3 region has 12 residues. The V end lost 3 bases, the J end lost 7 bases, and 12 bases lay between the germline ends. The CDR3 is CSASTRTAGYTF. In DNA, the CDR3 is TGCAGTGCTAGTACCAGAACGGCTGGCTACACCTTC.

J is TRBJ1-3 and V is TRBV9; possibly TRBD1 for D (6 bases). The CDR3 contains 15 residues. Germline V CDR1 and CDR2: SGDLS, YYNGEE. Trimming removed 0 bases at V and 3 bases at J, with 10 bases between. DNA for the CDR3: TGTGCCAGCAGCGTAGAGGCAGGGGTTGGAAACACCATATATTTT. Its translation: CASSVEAGVGNTIYF.

As to this clone: A read error may account for a junction end that differs from germline. The identical CDR3 is also encoded by other nucleotide sequences in the sample. This sequence joins TRBV28 and TRBJ1-2, with D possibly matching TRBD1 (6 bases). Germline V gene data show CDR1 as MDHEN and CDR2 as SYDVKM. The CDR3 is made up of 14 amino acids. The CDR3: CASSRSGAGYGYTF. The CDR3 bases are TGCGCCAGCAGCAGGTCGGGGGCAGGGTATGGCTACACCTTC.

V and J are TRBV13 and TRBJ1-1, with 7 bases lining up with TRBD1. Germline V CDR1 and CDR2: PRHDT, FYEKMQ (reference sequence). The CDR3 totals 15 residues. V lost 4 bases to trimming and J lost 0 bases; unmatched junction nucleotides: 5. CDR3 residues: CASSSPGQMNTEAFF. Here the CDR3 DNA reads TGTGCCAGCAGCTCGCCGGGACAGATGAACACTGAAGCTTTCTTT.

This clone was observed a few times. J is TRBJ1-2 and V is TRBV30; D gene unclear. V lost 5 bases and J 7 bases, leaving 8 bases between the germline ends. Germline lookup yields CDR1 GTSNPN and CDR2 SVGIG (reference sequence). The CDR3 covers 10 residues. DNA of the CDR3: TGTGCCTGGGCTGAGCGTGGCTACACCTTC. Translating it yields CAWAERGYTF.

The chain joins TRBV30 to TRBJ2-1, with D possibly TRBD1 on 5 matching bases. Trimming left V 2 bases short and J 11 bases short, with 22 bases between. Germline V gene sequence: CDR1 GTSNPN, CDR2 SVGIG (reference sequence). This CDR3 has 15 amino acids. CDR3 sequence (DNA): TGTGCCTGGAGTTCAAACCCGACATACAGGTCCCAGCAGTTCTTC. It is translated as CAWSSNPTYRSQQFF.

In this sample, this clone turned up once. The V gene is TRBV7-8, the J gene TRBJ1-2; 9 bases match TRBD1. The germline V gene has CDR1 SGHVS and CDR2 FQNEAQ. Trimming at V came to 5 bases and at J to 2 bases, leaving 6 bases not matched to a gene. The CDR3 has 15 residues. CDR3 in DNA: TGTGCCAGCAGCGGCCGGACAGGGGCGAACTATGGCTACACCTTC. It is translated as CASSGRTGANYGYTF.

This clone was counted between two and nine times. The chain links TRBV15 to TRBJ1-1, with D perhaps TRBD1 (6 bases). CDR3 length: 14 amino acids. V lost 1 base and J lost 6, with 12 bases in between. CDR1 and CDR2 from the germline V gene are LNHNV and YYDKDF (reference sequence). As DNA, the CDR3 is TGTGCCACCAGCAGAGGGTTACAGGGATCTGAAGCTTTCTTT. This codes for CATSRGLQGSEAFF.

This clone came up once. V usage is TRBV28 and J usage is TRBJ1-5, with D possibly TRBD1 on 5 matching bases. V shed 3 bases and J shed 2 bases, with 11 bases lying between them. The CDR3 runs 15 residues. CDR1 and CDR2 (germline): MDHEN, SYDVKM. This chain's CDR3 is CASSLSGVGNQPQHF. Here the CDR3 DNA reads TGTGCCAGCAGTTTGTCGGGGGTTGGCAATCAGCCCCAGCATTTT.

The chain couples TRBV19 to TRBJ1-5; D is unresolved. The CDR3 contains 15 residues. Trimming took 6 bases from V and 2 from J, leaving 14 bases between them. The germline V gene encodes CDR1 LNHDA and CDR2 SQIVND (reference sequence). The DNA of the CDR3 is TGTGCCAGTAGGGCTTGGGCGGGAGGCAATCAGCCCCAGCATTTT. It specifies CASRAWAGGNQPQHF.

The chain carries TRBV7-3 and TRBJ1-1; 7 bases are shared with TRBD1. Germline V gene sequence: CDR1 SGHTA, CDR2 FQGTGA. V lost 1 base and J lost 7; bases outside the gene matches: 3. This CDR3 comprises 13 residues. The DNA for the CDR3 is TGTGCCAGCAGCTTAAAAGGGGGCATTGAAGCTTTCTTT. Amino acid sequence: CASSLKGGIEAFF.

The V and J genes are TRBV7-9 and TRBJ2-1, with 8 bases matching TRBD1. The CDR3 consists of 15 residues. V was pared by 5 bases and J by 6 bases, with 9 bases of the junction left unmatched. Germline V lookup: CDR1 SEHNR, CDR2 FQNEAQ (reference sequence). CDR3 sequence (DNA): TGTGCCAGCAGCACCTATACCGGGACAGGCAATGAGCAGTTCTTC. Translation gives CASSTYTGTGNEQFF. Looking up the rest from reference TRBV7-9 and TRBJ2-1 gives the full variable domain: DTGVSQNPRHKITKRGQNVTFRCDPISEHNRLYWYRQTLGQGPEFLTYFQNEAQLEKSRLLSDRFSAERPKGSFSTLEIQRTEQGDSAMYLCASSTYTGTGNEQFFGPGTRLTVL.

In its sample, this clone was seen once. V usage is TRBV9 and J usage is TRBJ2-5; the match to TRBD2 covers 9 bases. V was clipped by 4 bases and J by 5 bases; unmatched bases: 9. The CDR3 extends over 15 amino acids. Per the germline V gene, CDR1 is SGDLS and CDR2 is YYNGEE. CDR3 region: CASSSFAGGRETQYF. The CDR3 nucleotides are TGTGCCAGCAGCTCCTTCGCGGGGGGGCGGGAGACCCAGTACTTC. The full variable domain, completed using reference TRBV9 and TRBJ2-5, is DSGVTQTPKHLITATGQRVTLRCSPRSGDLSVYWYQQSLDQGLQFLIQYYNGEERAKGNILERFSAQQFPDLHSELNLSSLELGDSALYFCASSSFAGGRETQYFGPGTRLLVL.

The gene calls are TRBV27 and TRBJ1-1; TRBD1 is a possible D gene (5 bases). Trimming took 9 bases from V and 0 from J, leaving 17 bases between them. The germline gives CDR1 MNHEY, CDR2 SMNVEV (reference sequence). This CDR3 comprises 15 residues. The CDR3 sequence: CASRDGLAMNTEAFF. CDR3 DNA sequence: TGTGCCAGTCGGGACGGACTAGCCATGAACACTGAAGCTTTCTTT.

The genes are TRBV10-3 and TRBJ2-7; tentative D call: TRBD1 (6 bases). CDR1 is ENHRY, CDR2 SYGVKD, per germline. V shed 2 bases and J shed 6 bases, with 14 bases lying between them. The CDR3 contains 14 residues. CDR3 protein: CAISETGKWREQYF. CDR3 DNA sequence: TGTGCCATCAGTGAGACAGGGAAATGGCGCGAGCAGTACTTC.

The rearrangement joins TRBV6-5 to TRBJ1-4, with D possibly being TRBD1 (5 bases). V lost 5 bases and J 4 bases, leaving 11 bases between the germline ends. Germline-derived CDR1 and CDR2 are MNHEY and SVGAGI. The CDR3 extends over 14 amino acids. This CDR3 is CASSPRQINEKLFF. DNA of the CDR3: TGTGCCAGCAGTCCAAGACAGATTAATGAAAAACTGTTTTTT.

The rearrangement uses TRBV18 and TRBJ2-7, with TRBD2 matching 7 bases. The CDR3 has 14 amino acids. Unmatched junction bases numbered 6, after V lost 3 bases and J lost 4 bases. Germline V CDR1 and CDR2: KGHSH, LQKENI. The CDR3 here is CASSPSRGSYEQYF. As DNA, the CDR3 is TGTGCCAGCTCACCTTCCCGCGGGAGTTACGAGCAGTACTTC.

This rearrangement joins TRBV7-8 to TRBJ2-1, with 9 bases that match TRBD1. Germline assignment: CDR1 SGHVS and CDR2 FQNEAQ. With 5 bases clipped from V and 6 bases from J, the junction kept 11 bases outside the gene matches. This CDR3 has 16 amino acids. The CDR3 spells CASSLQGARLSNEQFF. The DNA of the CDR3 is TGTGCCAGCAGCCTACAGGGGGCGCGCCTTTCCAATGAGCAGTTCTTC.

The table lists this clone with a count of one. The CDR3 sequence: CATSREIQGAGNTIYF. CDR3 in DNA: TGTGCCACCAGCAGAGAAATACAGGGAGCGGGAAACACCATATATTTT. The chain has TRBV15 and TRBJ1-3; weak D call: TRBD1 (6 bases). Germline CDR1 reads LNHNV; CDR2 reads YYDKDF (reference sequence). The ends were cut back, 0 bases at V and 4 bases at J, with 13 bases in the middle. The CDR3 is 16 amino acids.

In its sample, this clone was seen once. The J gene is TRBJ2-7, the V gene TRBV5-6; TRBD2 agrees at 9 bases. J was trimmed by 1 base and V by 5 bases; bases with no gene match: 10. Germline loops: CDR1 SGHDT, CDR2 YYEEEE. CDR3 length: 16 amino acids. Written as DNA, the CDR3 is TGTGCCAGCAGACCTCTGCGGGAGGGTTGGTCCTACGAGCAGTACTTC. Translated, it gives CASRPLREGWSYEQYF. Combining the CDR3 with reference TRBV5-6 and TRBJ2-7 gives the whole variable domain DAGVTQSPTHLIKTRGQQVTLRCSPKSGHDTVSWYQQALGQGPQFIFQYYEEEERQRGNFPDRFSGHQFPNYSSELNVNALLLGDSALYLCASRPLREGWSYEQYFGPGTRLTVT.